These 14 T cell receptor beta chains came from one sample sequenced in a study of human T cells and chemical hapten exposure. Time point of the sample: patch test 1, 2 weeks after DPC sensitization. Treatment of the sample: therapeutic diphenylcyclopropenone sensitization with weekly scalp DPC. Each CDR3 protein is one row after TCRdb ran MiXCR on the RACE reads. The sample yields fewer than 200,000 distinct CDR3 sequences, around 22% seen once. The material was whole blood, obtained in connection with sensitization to the hapten diphenylcyclopropenone (DPC). The receptors originated from a woman aged 45-59 years with alopecia areata. Some clones in this sample may be carry-over from other donors' samples.

This clonotype showed up just a few times. The CDR3 DNA is TGCAGCGTTGAGGGGGCATTCTACGAGCAGTACTTC. Translation gives CSVEGAFYEQYF. The J gene is TRBJ2-7, the V gene TRBV29-1; tentatively, D is TRBD1 (6 bases). V lost 3 bases to trimming and J lost 3 bases, with 9 bases between them. Germline V gives CDR1 SQVTM, CDR2 ANQGSEA. This CDR3 has 12 residues.

The chain couples TRBV28 to TRBJ1-6; D is unclear. The CDR3 covers 11 residues. V lost 4 bases, J lost 7 bases, and 2 bases lay in between. The germline CDR1 and CDR2 sequences are MDHEN and SYDVKM. CDR3 loop: CASSWNSPLHF. CDR3 DNA: TGTGCCAGCAGTTGGAATTCACCCCTCCACTTT.

Only a few counts were recorded for this clonotype. A junction end diverges from the germline sequence, so it may reflect a read error. This rearrangement joins TRBV2 to TRBJ1-1, with no clear D. The CDR3 totals 12 residues. Per germline, CDR1 SNHLY and CDR2 FYNNEI. The DNA of the CDR3 is TGTGTCAGCAGTGAACTGAGGACTGAAGCTTTCTTT. Its translation is CVSSELRTEAFF. The whole variable domain, filled in from reference TRBV2 and TRBJ1-1, reads EPEVTQTPSHQVTQMGQEVILRCVPISNHLYFYWYRQILGQKVEFLVSFYNNEISEKSEIFDDQFSVERPDGSNFTLKIRSTKLEDSAMYFCVSSELRTEAFFGQGTRLTVV.

The chain employs TRBV7-2 and TRBJ2-2; TRBD1 might be the D (5 bases). Trimming removed 3 bases from V and 8 bases from J, with 13 bases in between. The CDR3 sequence is 14 residues long. Germline CDR1 SGHTA, CDR2 FQGNSA. CDR3 residues: CASSLGRTSGELFF. CDR3 DNA sequence: TGTGCCAGCAGCTTGGGGCGGACCTCGGGGGAGCTGTTTTTT. Using reference TRBV7-2 and TRBJ2-2 for the parts outside the CDR3, the full variable domain is GAGVSQSPSNKVTEKGKDVELRCDPISGHTALYWYRQSLGQGLEFLIYFQGNSAPDKSGLPSDRFSAERTGGSVSTLTIQRTQQEDSAVYLCASSLGRTSGELFFGEGSRLTVL.

The genes are TRBV5-1 and TRBJ1-1, with a possible D match to TRBD1 (5 bases). V lost 5 bases to trimming and J lost 5 bases, with 16 bases between them. CDR1 is SGHRS, CDR2 YFSETQ, per germline. There are 14 residues in the CDR3. This CDR3 is CASSMTGGDTEAFF. CDR3 DNA sequence: TGCGCCAGCAGTATGACGGGAGGGGATACTGAAGCTTTCTTT.

The chain uses TRBV7-8 and TRBJ1-5, with 9 bases lining up with TRBD1. This CDR3 has 15 residues. Losses at the gene ends were 6 bases for V and 4 bases for J; bases not matched to a gene: 7. Germline assignment: CDR1 SGHVS and CDR2 FQNEAQ. The CDR3 protein is CASSPGQGYNQPQHF. DNA of the CDR3: TGTGCCAGCAGTCCGGGACAGGGCTATAATCAGCCCCAGCATTTT.

This clonotype was counted many times. The CDR3 nucleotides are TGTGCCAGCAGTGGAGGACAGGAAAATTCACCCCTCCACTTT. Protein product: CASSGGQENSPLHF. The chain combines TRBV2 with TRBJ1-6, with 7 nucleotides matching TRBD1. The CDR3 is made up of 14 amino acids. Germline-derived CDR1 and CDR2 are SNHLY and FYNNEI. V lost 4 bases and J lost 7; bases outside the gene matches: 4.

This clonotype showed up just a few times. The chain links TRBV20-1 to TRBJ2-7; 10 positions match TRBD2. CDR1 and CDR2 (germline): DFQATT, SNEGSKA (reference sequence). J lost 5 bases, V lost 5 bases, and 6 bases had no gene match. The CDR3 extends over 13 amino acids. CDR3 DNA sequence: TGCAGTGCTGAAAGCGGGAGGGCCAACGAGCAGTACTTC. The encoded protein is CSAESGRANEQYF.

The rearrangement joins TRBV6-1 to TRBJ2-7; D is tentatively TRBD1 or TRBD2 (5 bases each). The V gene lost 4 bases and the J gene lost 2 bases, with 18 bases spanning the gap. CDR1 is MNHNS, CDR2 SASEGT, per germline. This CDR3 spans 16 amino acids. The CDR3, as DNA: TGTGCCAGCAGTGCAGCCTCCGGGACCGGGACCTACGAGCAGTACTTC. Protein sequence: CASSAASGTGTYEQYF.

Many counts were recorded for this clonotype. The V call is TRBV20-1, the J call TRBJ1-5; tentatively, D is TRBD1 (5 bases). CDR1 is DFQATT and CDR2 is SNEGSKA in the germline V gene (reference sequence). Trimming removed 0 bases from V and 5 bases from J, with 23 bases in between. The CDR3 spans 18 residues. The CDR3 here is CSARDPGSLGGGHQPQHF. The CDR3 DNA is TGCAGTGCTAGAGATCCTGGCTCCCTGGGGGGTGGGCATCAGCCCCAGCATTTT.

Many counts were recorded for this clonotype. The chain recombines TRBV20-1 with TRBJ2-7; 7 nucleotides match TRBD2. V lost 3 bases to trimming and J lost 7 bases; unmatched junction nucleotides: 12. The CDR3 totals 14 residues. The germline gives CDR1 DFQATT, CDR2 SNEGSKA (reference sequence). CDR3 residues: CSASLWTSKGEQYF. In DNA, the CDR3 is TGCAGTGCTAGTCTTTGGACTAGTAAGGGTGAGCAGTACTTC.

The V and J genes are TRBV7-2 and TRBJ2-1, with 9 bases identical to TRBD2. Germline lookup yields CDR1 SGHTA and CDR2 FQGNSA. The CDR3 extends over 16 amino acids. The V and J ends lost 6 bases and 7 bases, in that order; junction bases with no gene match: 13. The CDR3 DNA follows: TGTGCCAGCAGAACTCGGGGAGCGGGAGGCACTAATGAGCAGTTCTTC. Translating gives CASRTRGAGGTNEQFF.

The genes are TRBV5-1 and TRBJ1-1, with 7 bases matching TRBD1. There are 15 residues in the CDR3. The germline CDR1 and CDR2 sequences are SGHRS and YFSETQ. The ends lost 3 bases at V and 1 base at J; junction bases unmatched: 6. CDR3 region: CASSWAGTANTEAFF. The CDR3 DNA reads as TGCGCCAGCAGCTGGGCCGGGACAGCGAACACTGAAGCTTTCTTT.

This chain joins TRBV6-1 and TRBJ2-3; 10 positions match TRBD2. The CDR3 consists of 16 residues. Germline V CDR1 and CDR2: MNHNS, SASEGT. Trimming took 7 bases from V and 2 from J; bases not matched to a gene: 9. The CDR3 nucleotides are TGTGCCAGCAATTTAGCGGGAGGCCTCATCACAGATACGCAGTATTTT. Its translation is CASNLAGGLITDTQYF.